The 24 T cell receptor beta chains listed next were all sequenced from one sample in a study of T cell changes during pregnancy in multiple sclerosis. Assay used: immunoSEQ multiplex PCR; TCRdb lists only in-frame clones, some missing. The sample yields 70,000 to 95,000 clones, over 85% seen once. Source: peripheral blood, taken in the second trimester of pregnancy. The receptors here all came from a female donor in good health, enrolled as a control in a pregnancy study.

This rearrangement joins TRBV7-2 to TRBJ1-1; 7 bases fit TRBD1. The length of the CDR3 is 13 residues. Trimming cost V 3 bases and J 6 bases; bases outside gene matches: 4. Germline values: CDR1 SGHTA, CDR2 FQGNSA. CDR3 residues: CASSFEGAAEAFF. CDR3 coding DNA: TGTGCCAGCAGCTTTGAGGGGGCGGCTGAAGCTTTCTTT.

The CDR3 nucleotides read TGTGGGACAGGGGAAGTTAACTATGGCTACACCTTC. Its protein product is CGTGEVNYGYTF. This chain connects TRBV7-8 to TRBJ1-2; TRBD1 matches at 9 bases. The germline CDR1 and CDR2 sequences are SGHVS and FQNEAQ. The CDR3 runs 12 residues.

The sample holds one count of this clone. The chain links TRBV6-6 to TRBJ1-5, with a tentative D call TRBD1 (6 bases). The CDR3 covers 15 residues. V lost 6 bases and J 6 bases, leaving 18 bases between the germline ends. The germline V gene has CDR1 MNHNY and CDR2 SVGAGI (reference sequence). The DNA for the CDR3 is TGTGCCAGCAGCCTGGACCAGGGGATCGGTCAGCCCCAGCATTTT. This sequence encodes CASSLDQGIGQPQHF.

This clone was seen only once. The CDR3 loop is CASSFGEGQGIFNEQFF. DNA of the CDR3: TGTGCCAGCAGCTTCGGAGAGGGACAGGGAATTTTCAATGAGCAGTTCTTC. The chain carries TRBV4-2 and TRBJ2-1; 9 positions match TRBD1. The CDR3 is made up of 17 amino acids. Trimming took 5 bases from V and 6 from J; bases not matched to a gene: 14. Germline lookup yields CDR1 LGHNA and CDR2 YNFKEQ.

The rearrangement uses TRBV4-1 and TRBJ1-6; 7 bases map to TRBD1. The CDR3 loop spans 16 amino acids. V was pared by 4 bases and J by 5 bases, with 8 bases of the junction left unmatched. CDR1 and CDR2 from the germline V gene are MGHRA and YSYEKL. Here the CDR3 reads CASSLDRDSDNSPLHF. The CDR3 DNA sequence: TGCGCCAGCAGCCTCGACCGGGACAGTGATAATTCACCCCTCCACTTT.

The J gene is TRBJ1-1, the V gene TRBV15; 8 bases are a match to TRBD1. V was clipped by 8 bases and J by 2 bases; unmatched bases: 7. Germline assignment: CDR1 LNHNV and CDR2 YYDKDF (reference sequence). CDR3 length equals 14 residues. The CDR3 is CATRRTGRNTEAFF. The CDR3 bases are TGTGCCACCCGGCGGACAGGGAGAAACACTGAAGCTTTCTTT.

This clone showed up just once. This chain links TRBV5-1 with TRBJ2-7, with 8 positions matching TRBD1. V lost 3 bases to trimming and J lost 7 bases; unmatched junction nucleotides: 6. Germline CDR1 SGHRS, CDR2 YFSETQ. The CDR3 is 13 residues long. Here the CDR3 reads CASSSAGGREQYF. CDR3 sequence (DNA): TGCGCCAGCAGCTCGGCAGGGGGCCGGGAGCAGTACTTC.

V is TRBV5-1 and J is TRBJ2-1; 11 bases match TRBD1. The CDR3 sequence is 15 residues long. The ends lost 0 bases at V and 9 bases at J; junction bases unmatched: 5. The germline V gene encodes CDR1 SGHRS and CDR2 YFSETQ. The CDR3 spells CASSLEGQGVAEQFF. CDR3 sequence (DNA): TGCGCCAGCAGCTTGGAGGGACAGGGGGTTGCTGAGCAGTTCTTC.

The genes are TRBV30 and TRBJ1-3, with 8 bases that match TRBD1. The CDR3 extends over 15 amino acids. Germline CDR1 is GTSNPN and CDR2 is SVGIG (reference sequence). V gave up 4 bases and J gave up 2 bases; unmatched junction bases: 7. The CDR3 loop reads CAWIHGTGPGNTIYF. The DNA of the CDR3 is TGTGCCTGGATTCACGGGACAGGACCTGGAAACACCATATATTTT.

V usage is TRBV7-9 and J usage is TRBJ2-7; 7 bases line up with TRBD1. The CDR3 sequence is 15 residues long. CDR1 is SEHNR, CDR2 FQNEAQ, per germline (reference sequence). Trimming cost V 4 bases and J 0 bases; bases outside gene matches: 6. CDR3 nucleotide sequence: TGTGCCAGCAGCTCAGAGAGGGACAGCTCCTACGAGCAGTACTTC. This codes for CASSSERDSSYEQYF.

This sequence joins TRBV4-1 and TRBJ2-5, with D maybe TRBD2 (5 bases). V lost 0 bases and J 5 bases, leaving 10 bases between the germline ends. Germline-derived CDR1 and CDR2 are MGHRA and YSYEKL. The CDR3 totals 14 residues. The DNA of the CDR3 is TGCGCCAGCAGCCAAGAATCGGGGTCGGAGACCCAGTACTTC. Its protein product is CASSQESGSETQYF.

A note on this clone: At one of its ends the junction is not consistent with the germline gene, which may arise from a read error. Different DNA sequences within this sample yield the same CDR3. This chain joins TRBV9 and TRBJ1-2; D is perhaps TRBD1 (5 bases). Germline CDR1 and CDR2: SGDLS and YYNGEE. CDR3 size: 16 residues. The CDR3 loop is CASSETETRANYGYTF. DNA for the CDR3: TGTGCCAGCAGCGAGACAGAGACCAGAGCTAACTATGGCTATACCTTC.

The V gene is TRBV18, the J gene TRBJ1-1; D is undetermined. The V gene lost 4 bases and the J gene lost 5 bases, with 14 bases spanning the gap. Germline V gene data show CDR1 as KGHSH and CDR2 as LQKENI. The CDR3 has 14 residues. This CDR3 is CASSLRAGITEAFF. CDR3 nucleotide sequence: TGTGCCAGCTCACTAAGAGCGGGGATAACTGAAGCTTTCTTT. Together with reference TRBV18 and TRBJ1-1, the CDR3 gives the full variable domain: NAGVMQNPRHLVRRRGQEARLRCSPMKGHSHVYWYRQLPEEGLKFMVYLQKENIIDESGMPKERFSAEFPKEGPSILRIQQVVRGDSAAYFCASSLRAGITEAFFGQGTRLTVV.

J is TRBJ1-6 and V is TRBV5-1; 7 bases fit TRBD1. Germline lookup yields CDR1 SGHRS and CDR2 YFSETQ. The J segment lost 7 bases and the V segment lost 0 bases, leaving 7 bases of the junction unmatched. This CDR3 comprises 16 residues. CDR3 nucleotide sequence: TGCGCCAGCAGCTTGGAGGGGACAGTTCCAAATTCACCCCTCCACTTT. This codes for CASSLEGTVPNSPLHF.

V is TRBV6-4 and J is TRBJ2-3, with a tentative D call TRBD2 (6 bases). Germline V gives CDR1 MRHNA, CDR2 SNTAGT. The CDR3 covers 16 residues. Trimming took off 5 bases at V and 2 bases at J, with 17 bases between the two ends. CDR3 in amino acids: CASSPSAGIITDTQYF. CDR3 coding DNA: TGTGCCAGCAGTCCTTCCGCGGGGATAATCACAGATACGCAGTATTTT.

The chain couples TRBV9 to TRBJ2-3; 8 bases fit TRBD2. J was trimmed by 1 base and V by 0 bases; bases with no gene match: 1. Germline-derived CDR1 and CDR2 are SGDLS and YYNGEE. The CDR3 contains 15 residues. CDR3: CASSVDSGGTDTQYF. Here the CDR3 DNA reads TGTGCCAGCAGCGTAGATAGCGGGGGCACAGATACGCAGTATTTT.

The chain joins TRBV5-4 to TRBJ1-2, with a tentative D call TRBD1 (5 bases). The CDR3 has 14 amino acids. Trimming took off 0 bases at V and 8 bases at J, with 14 bases between the two ends. Germline assignment: CDR1 SGHNT and CDR2 YYREEE (reference sequence). CDR3 amino acids: CASSLGGQLEGYTF. The CDR3 bases are TGTGCCAGCAGCTTGGGGGGCCAGCTAGAGGGCTACACCTTC.

This chain connects TRBV7-2 to TRBJ2-3, with TRBD2 matching 9 bases. Germline assignment: CDR1 SGHTA and CDR2 FQGNSA. This CDR3 comprises 16 residues. J lost 0 bases, V lost 4 bases, and 5 bases had no gene match. CDR3 DNA sequence: TGTGCCAGCAGCTCCGTAGCGGGGGTTAGCACAGATACGCAGTATTTT. Protein sequence: CASSSVAGVSTDTQYF.

The V call is TRBV11-2, the J call TRBJ2-6; D is possibly TRBD2 (6 bases). CDR3 size: 17 residues. Germline-derived CDR1 and CDR2 are SGHAT and FQNNGV. With 2 bases removed from V and 0 bases from J, the gap between germline ends came to 11 bases. CDR3 coding DNA: TGTGCCAGCAGCTTACGGGGGTCTGCCTCTGGGGCCAACGTCCTGACTTTC. This encodes CASSLRGSASGANVLTF.

The chain joins TRBV5-8 to TRBJ2-7, with D tentatively TRBD1 (6 bases). CDR1 is SGHTS and CDR2 is YDEGEE in the germline V gene. The CDR3 sequence is 13 residues long. V dropped 4 bases and J dropped 3 bases, with 11 bases sitting between them. This CDR3 is CASSRRGIYEQYF. DNA for the CDR3: TGTGCCAGCAGCCGTAGGGGGATCTACGAGCAGTACTTC.

CDR3 residues: CASSVEGGMGNTEAFF. The CDR3 DNA reads as TGTGCCAGCAGCGTAGAGGGAGGCATGGGGAACACTGAAGCTTTCTTT. The chain couples TRBV9 to TRBJ1-1; D is uncertain. V lost 0 bases and J lost 1, with 13 bases in between. This CDR3 contains 16 residues. Germline V gene sequence: CDR1 SGDLS, CDR2 YYNGEE.

This clone was seen only once. The rearrangement uses TRBV7-2 and TRBJ1-1; 7 bases line up with TRBD1. Losses at the gene ends were 5 bases for V and 7 bases for J; bases not matched to a gene: 7. The CDR3 is made up of 13 amino acids. Germline CDR1 SGHTA, CDR2 FQGNSA. The CDR3 region has the DNA TGTGCCAGCAGCCTAAAACAGGGGTTTGAAGCTTTCTTT. It translates to CASSLKQGFEAFF.

The rearrangement joins TRBV15 to TRBJ2-3; no firm D call. V lost 0 bases, J lost 4 bases, and 5 bases lay in between. CDR1 and CDR2 (germline): LNHNV, YYDKDF (reference sequence). The CDR3 consists of 13 residues. The CDR3: CATSRDQSDTQYF. In DNA, the CDR3 is TGTGCCACCAGCAGAGATCAATCAGATACGCAGTATTTT.

Of note for this clone: Other DNA variants within this sample encode the same CDR3. V and J are TRBV30 and TRBJ1-1, with D possibly TRBD1 on 5 matching bases. V was pared by 5 bases and J by 1 base, with 8 bases between. Per germline, CDR1 GTSNPN and CDR2 SVGIG (reference sequence). CDR3 length: 12 residues. This chain's CDR3 is CAWGTGNTEAFF. CDR3 bases: TGTGCCTGGGGCACAGGGAACACTGAAGCTTTCTTT.